These T cell receptor beta chains were read from a single sample in a study of blood T cell repertoires in COVID-19. Data came from immunoSEQ multiplex PCR; TCRdb stores just in-frame clones and leaves some out. This table holds some 200,000 clones, 80% to 90% found once. Sequencing was done on a sample of PBMCs or T cells enriched from blood (not recorded which). The receptors come from a woman aged 18-35 years in a cohort exposed to, infected with or recovered from COVID-19 (not recorded which). The CDR3 runs from the conserved cysteine through the conserved F or W. The D gene is left open where the match is weak. Rows give clone size only sometimes, using once, few, many, or a class for an expanded clone.

TRBJ2-7,TRBD2,TRBV30,once,TGTGCCTGGTCCCCCTTTGCGGGGGTCGTTTACGAGCAGTACTTC,CAWSPFAGVVYEQYF
TRBJ1-6,TRBD1,TRBV10-3,.,TGTGCCATCAGTAGGACAGGGAAGGGTTCACCCCTCCACTTT,CAISRTGKGSPLHF
TRBJ2-1,TRBD1,TRBV5-1,few,TGCGCCAGCAGCTTGGAGGGACAGGGGTACAATGAGCAGTTCTTC,CASSLEGQGYNEQFF
TRBJ2-5,TRBD2,TRBV7-3,.,TGTGCCAGCAGCTTAGTAGCGGGGGGGCCAGAGACCCAGTACTTC,CASSLVAGGPETQYF
TRBJ2-7,.,TRBV12-5,.,TGTGCTAGTGGTTTGGTACTTAGCCTCTACGAGCAGTACTTC,CASGLVLSLYEQYF
TRBJ2-1,TRBD1,TRBV2,.,TGTGCCAGCAGTCCGGGACAGATACATGAGCAGTTCTTC,CASSPGQIHEQFF
TRBJ2-1,.,TRBV19,.,TGTGCCAGTAGCCTCCGACATGGATACAATGAGCAGTTCTTC,CASSLRHGYNEQFF
TRBJ1-5,.,TRBV7-2,.,TGTGCCAGCAGCTCCCTGGACAGCCGGTATCAGCCCCAGCATTTT,CASSSLDSRYQPQHF
TRBJ1-2,.,TRBV6-5,.,TGTGCCAGCAGCTACCTATACAGTTCCCAAGGCTATGGCTACACCTTC,CASSYLYSSQGYGYTF
TRBJ1-5,TRBD1,TRBV19,.,TGTGCCAGTAGTTCCCAGGACAGGGGAAGCAATCAGCCCCAGCATTTT,CASSSQDRGSNQPQHF
TRBJ1-4,TRBD1,TRBV6-5,.,TGTGCCAGCGGCCGGGACAGAGGCGAAAAACTGTTTTTT,CASGRDRGEKLFF
TRBJ1-2,TRBD1,TRBV27,.,TGTGCCAGCAGCCTACAGGGGTCGAACTATGGCTACACCTTC,CASSLQGSNYGYTF
TRBJ1-6,TRBD1,TRBV4-1,.,TGCGCCAGCAGCCAAAAGACAGGGGTTGTTTCACCCCTCCACTTT,CASSQKTGVVSPLHF
TRBJ1-1,.,TRBV7-8,.,TGTGCCAGCAGCTTAGTGGGACAGAACACTGAAGCTTTCTTT,CASSLVGQNTEAFF
TRBJ2-3,TRBD2,TRBV12-5,.,TGTGCTAGTGGTTTGTTGGAGTTTGAAGGGGGACTAGCGGGAGGAGGTACAAGAGCAGATACGCAGTATTTT,CASGLLEFEGGLAGGGTRADTQYF
TRBJ2-5,TRBD2,TRBV29-1,.,TGCAGCGTTGACGGGACTAGCGGGAGAGGGGGCCAAGAGACCCAGTACTTC,CSVDGTSGRGGQETQYF
TRBJ1-5,TRBD1,TRBV28,.,TGTGCCAGCAGTCCGGGACAGGGGGGTAATCAGCCCCAGCATTTT,CASSPGQGGNQPQHF
TRBJ2-7,TRBD1,TRBV10-3,.,TGTGCCATCAGTCCGGGACAGGGGCCGCTAAGCGCCTACGAGCAGTACTTC,CAISPGQGPLSAYEQYF
TRBJ2-7,TRBD2,TRBV3-1/TRBV3-2,.,TGTGCCAGCAGCCACGTTAGCGGGAGTATATACGAGCAGTACTTC,CASSHVSGSIYEQYF
TRBJ1-5,TRBD1,TRBV28,.,TGTGCCAGCAGTTTAGTTGGGACAGCTTATAGCAATCAGCCCCAGCATTTT,CASSLVGTAYSNQPQHF
TRBJ2-1,TRBD2,TRBV5-4,.,TGTGCCAGCAGCTTGGAGGTTTCGGGGGGTGACTACAATGAGCAGTTCTTC,CASSLEVSGGDYNEQFF
TRBJ2-2,.,TRBV11-2,few,TGTGCCAGCAGCTTACCCCCATGGAGGTCTGTGACCGGGGAGCTGTTTTTT,CASSLPPWRSVTGELFF
TRBJ1-5,TRBD1,TRBV28,.,TGTGCCAGCAGTCAGGGACAGGGAGGACAGCCCCAGCATTTT,CASSQGQGGQPQHF
TRBJ2-1,TRBD2,TRBV6-4,.,TGTGCCAGCAGTGACTCTGCGGCGGGAGAATACAATGAGCAGTTCTTC,CASSDSAAGEYNEQFF
TRBJ2-7,.,TRBV3-1/TRBV3-2,.,TGTGCCAGCAGCCTTAGCCCTTTATCCTACGAGCAGTACTTC,CASSLSPLSYEQYF
TRBJ1-6,TRBD1,TRBV25-1,.,TGTGCCAGCAGCCCTGGGACAGCCGATAATTCACCCCTCCACTTT,CASSPGTADNSPLHF
TRBJ2-3,TRBD2,TRBV24-1,.,TGTGCCACCAGTGACCCCTCGTGGGGCGGGAGGCTGGGGGATACGCAGTATTTT,CATSDPSWGGRLGDTQYF
TRBJ1-2,.,TRBV18,.,TGTGCCAGCTCCGGACAGCCCTCTAACTATGGCTACACCTTC,CASSGQPSNYGYTF
TRBJ1-5,.,TRBV18,.,TGTGCCAGCTCACCATTTCCGAGCAATCAGCCCCAGCATTTT,CASSPFPSNQPQHF
TRBJ2-7,TRBD2,TRBV28,.,TGTGCCAGCAGTTACCCTACGGGGGGGCGGAACGAGCAGTACTTC,CASSYPTGGRNEQYF
TRBJ2-3,TRBD2,TRBV7-3,.,TGTGCCAGCCGACCCATAGCGGGAGAGGGTACGCAGTATTTT,CASRPIAGEGTQYF
TRBJ1-1,.,TRBV19,.,TGTGCCAGTAGTATCGGCCAGGTGGCGAGTCTGGGAGCTTTCTTT,CASSIGQVASLGAFF
TRBJ2-7,.,TRBV15,.,TGTGCCACCAGCAGCGGGGTTTCCTCCTACGAGCAGTACTTC,CATSSGVSSYEQYF
TRBJ1-1,TRBD1,TRBV27,.,TGTGCCAGCAGTAACGGACAGGGGACCACTGAAGCTTTCTTT,CASSNGQGTTEAFF
TRBJ1-5,.,TRBV19,.,TGTGCCAGTAGTATCGCCTCGACTCGACAGCCCCAGCATTTT,CASSIASTRQPQHF
TRBJ2-1,.,TRBV5-1,.,TGCGCCAGCAGCTTGACCGGGAGTCCGGAAAATGAGCAGTTCTTC,CASSLTGSPENEQFF
TRBJ2-7,TRBD1,TRBV24-1,.,TGTGCCACCAGTCGGGACAGCTACGAGCAGTACTTC,CATSRDSYEQYF
TRBJ2-2,.,TRBV18,few,TGTGCCAGCTCACCGGCGGCGGGAACTAACACCGGGGAGCTGTTTTTT,CASSPAAGTNTGELFF
TRBJ2-5,TRBD2,TRBV24-1,few,TGTGCCACCAGTGGACTAGCGGGGGAGACCCAGTACTTC,CATSGLAGETQYF
TRBJ1-6,.,TRBV6-5,.,TGTGCCAGCCTCACAGGGTCCTATAATTCACCCCTCCACTTT,CASLTGSYNSPLHF
TRBJ2-7,.,TRBV3-1/TRBV3-2,once,TGTGCCAGCAGCCAATCAGTGGACGAGCAGTACTTC,CASSQSVDEQYF
TRBJ1-1,.,TRBV5-1,.,TGCGCCAGCAGCTTGGCCGGGGACTCCACTGAAGCTTTCTTT,CASSLAGDSTEAFF
TRBJ1-4,.,TRBV6-5,.,TGTGCCAGCAGGCCCGGGACTGAGAGACAAAAACTGTTTTTT,CASRPGTERQKLFF
TRBJ2-7,.,TRBV5-4,.,TGTGCCAGCAGCTTAGACAGCGAGTCCTACGAGCAGTACTTC,CASSLDSESYEQYF
TRBJ2-2,.,TRBV27,.,TGTGCCAGCAGTTTGTCTCCTGGGGAGCTGTTTTTT,CASSLSPGELFF
TRBJ1-6,.,TRBV7-2,.,TGTGCCAGCAGCTTTAGACAGGCGCCTACTTCACCCCTCCACTTT,CASSFRQAPTSPLHF
TRBJ2-2,TRBD2,TRBV3-1/TRBV3-2,.,TGTGCCAGCAGCCAATATTCGGCGGGAGGGCCTGTCGACGGGGAGCTGTTTTTT,CASSQYSAGGPVDGELFF
TRBJ1-2,.,TRBV7-9,.,TGTGCCAGCAGCTTAGGGACAAACTATGGCTACACCTTC,CASSLGTNYGYTF
TRBJ1-5,TRBD1,TRBV19,.,TGTGCCAGTAGTATTACCACAGGGGGCCGAGGTCAGCCCCAGCATTTT,CASSITTGGRGQPQHF
TRBJ1-2,.,TRBV25-1,.,TGTGCCAGCAGGGGGCTTGGCTACACCTTC,CASRGLGYTF
TRBJ1-2,.,TRBV27,.,TGTGCCAGCACCCTGCCGGTTGGCTACACCTTC,CASTLPVGYTF
TRBJ1-2,.,TRBV29-1,.,TGCAGCGCACACCCTTCGACGGGAAACTATGGCTACACCTTC,CSAHPSTGNYGYTF
TRBJ1-5,.,TRBV18,once,TGTGCCAGCTCACCTTCGAATCAGCCCCAGCATTTT,CASSPSNQPQHF
TRBJ2-1,.,TRBV7-2,.,TGTGCCAGCAGCTTAGTGACTTCCTACAATGAGCAGTTCTTC,CASSLVTSYNEQFF